This T cell receptor beta chain was sequenced in a study of blood T cell repertoires in COVID-19. Turning to the study itself: Material from acute and convalescent COVID-19 was sourced from the United States, Italy and Spain. Sample material is recorded as cDNA or gDNA derived from T cells, B-cell-depleted T cells, or PBMCs.

In the original processing: Quantification of nucleated cells was approximated via reference gene primer amplification. Clones were read by immunoSEQ multiplex PCR, and TCRdb kept only the in-frame ones, dropping some. The V and J calls and the clone size are those of that table, but D and trimming were determined from the DNA. The table includes over 250,000 clones, 75% to 90% detected once. Germline-derived CDR1 and CDR2 are SGHKS and YYEKEE (reference sequence). J was trimmed by 1 base and V by 4 bases; bases with no gene match: 7. This CDR3 has 15 residues. The chain joins TRBV5-5 to TRBJ2-7, with TRBD1 matching 8 bases. The sample was peripheral blood. The TCR sequence derives from a woman aged 40 to 50 who had recovered from COVID-19. This chain's CDR3 is CASSATGGTSYEQYF. The CDR3 bases are TGTGCCAGCAGCGCAACAGGGGGGACTTCCTACGAGCAGTACTTC. Supplemented by reference TRBV5-5 and TRBJ2-7, the full variable domain reads DAGVTQSPTHLIKTRGQQVTLRCSPISGHKSVSWYQQVLGQGPQFIFQYYEKEERGRGNFPDRFSARQFPNYSSELNVNALLLGDSALYLCASSATGGTSYEQYFGPGTRLTVT.